The rows below give T cell receptor beta chains drawn from one sample of a study of long-term antiretroviral therapy in people with HIV. Sequenced by immunoSEQ multiplex PCR; TCRdb stores in-frame clones only, minus some. The sample consists of about 31,000 clones, roughly 88% of them appearing once. Sequencing used unsorted PBMCs, obtained 0.8 years before starting antiretroviral therapy. The receptor set was obtained from a young man with HIV. Each CDR3 is given with its conserved first and last residue. The D gene is left open where the match is weak. Clone size is not always given. Where it is, it says once, few, many or a class for expanded clones.

v_call	d_call	j_call	clone_size	cdr3_aa	cdr3_nt
TRBV7-2	-	TRBJ2-7	-	CASSLRGSSGIYEQYF	TGTGCCAGCAGCTTAAGGGGGTCTAGCGGAATCTACGAGCAGTACTTC
TRBV19	TRBD1	TRBJ1-1	-	CASTGPRGRSTEAFF	TGTGCCAGTACTGGGCCCAGGGGGAGATCAACTGAAGCTTTCTTT
TRBV5-1	TRBD1	TRBJ1-2	-	CASSVDRGLNYGYTF	TGCGCCAGCAGCGTCGACAGGGGGCTAAACTATGGCTACACCTTC
TRBV6-5	TRBD2	TRBJ2-7	-	CASSPPRLARYEQYF	TGTGCCAGCAGTCCTCCCCGACTAGCGCGTTACGAGCAGTACTTC
TRBV6-1	TRBD1	TRBJ2-7	-	CASTGTGDSYEQYF	TGTGCCAGCACCGGGACAGGTGATTCCTACGAGCAGTACTTC
TRBV18	-	TRBJ1-5	-	CASSPTGPLSMNQPQHF	TGTGCCAGCTCACCGACAGGACCCCTCTCCATGAATCAGCCCCAGCATTTT
TRBV19	-	TRBJ2-6	-	CASSIGGLSGANVLTF	TGTGCCAGTAGTATTGGGGGACTCTCTGGGGCCAACGTCCTGACTTTC
TRBV7-2	TRBD2	TRBJ2-7	-	CASSPTSGKTYEQYF	TGTGCCAGCAGCCCTACTAGCGGGAAAACTTACGAGCAGTACTTC
TRBV20-1	-	TRBJ1-2	-	CSVGYGYTF	TGCAGTGTTGGATATGGCTACACCTTC
TRBV7-2	-	TRBJ2-6	-	CASSLGGPGANVLTF	TGTGCCAGCAGCTTAGGGGGCCCTGGGGCCAACGTCCTGACTTTC
TRBV9	-	TRBJ2-7	-	CASSPQGTISREQYF	TGTGCCAGCAGTCCTCAGGGTACGATTTCGCGGGAGCAGTACTTC
TRBV9	-	TRBJ2-2	few	CASSVVPTGELFF	TGTGCCAGCAGCGTAGTTCCCACCGGGGAGCTGTTTTTT
TRBV7-3	-	TRBJ1-1	-	CASSLSPAMNTEAFF	TGTGCCAGCAGCTTAAGCCCAGCTATGAACACTGAAGCTTTCTTT
TRBV7-9	-	TRBJ2-5	-	CASTQGTLNLETQYF	TGTGCCAGCACCCAGGGGACACTCAATTTGGAGACCCAGTACTTC
TRBV18	-	TRBJ2-1	-	CASSPSRGVHEQFF	TGTGCCAGCTCACCTAGCCGGGGAGTGCATGAGCAGTTCTTC
TRBV11-2	-	TRBJ1-2	few	CASSEESPKNYGYTF	TGTGCCAGCAGCGAGGAATCCCCGAAGAACTATGGCTACACCTTC
TRBV18	-	TRBJ2-2	-	CASSPNNLSGGGNTGELFF	TGTGCCAGCTCACCAAACAATCTATCCGGGGGAGGTAACACCGGGGAGCTGTTTTTT
TRBV19	-	TRBJ1-4	-	CASSRGALATNEKLFF	TGTGCCAGTTCCCGAGGGGCTCTTGCAACTAATGAAAAACTGTTTTTT
TRBV4-1	TRBD2	TRBJ2-2	-	CASSGRADTGELFF	TGCGCCAGCAGCGGGAGGGCCGACACCGGGGAGCTGTTTTTT
TRBV9	-	TRBJ2-7	-	CASSPRGVGEQYF	TGTGCCAGCAGCCCTAGGGGGGTCGGCGAGCAGTACTTC
TRBV7-9	-	TRBJ2-1	-	CASSVRSNEQFF	TGTGCCAGCAGCGTCCGAAGTAATGAGCAGTTCTTC
TRBV19	-	TRBJ1-2	-	CASTISSQYGYTF	TGTGCCAGTACCATTTCATCACAATATGGCTACACCTTC
TRBV5-8	-	TRBJ2-5	-	CASSGRSGEETQYF	TGTGCCAGCAGCGGTCGCTCCGGGGAAGAGACCCAGTACTTC
TRBV5-4	-	TRBJ1-2	-	CASRGGDANYGYTF	TGTGCCAGCAGGGGGGGGGACGCTAACTATGGCTACACCTTC
TRBV28	TRBD1	TRBJ1-4	-	CASRTDREVTATNEKLFF	TGTGCCAGCAGGACGGACAGGGAGGTCACCGCCACTAATGAAAAACTGTTTTTT
TRBV11-2	-	TRBJ1-3	-	CASSYYTSGNTIYF	TGTGCCAGCAGTTATTATACCTCTGGAAACACCATATATTTT
TRBV6-5	TRBD2	TRBJ2-1	-	CASSYSLAGYNEQFF	TGTGCCAGCAGTTACTCTCTAGCGGGGTACAATGAGCAGTTCTTC
TRBV6-1	-	TRBJ1-4	-	CASGVARANEKLFF	TGTGCCAGTGGGGTTGCAAGGGCCAATGAAAAACTGTTTTTT
TRBV19	TRBD1	TRBJ1-6	-	CASSPSPQGAGGLRAYNSPLHF	TGTGCCAGTAGTCCCTCTCCACAGGGGGCGGGGGGTTTGAGGGCCTATAATTCACCCCTCCACTTT
TRBV19	-	TRBJ1-2	-	CASRLGVRADGYTF	TGTGCCAGTAGGTTAGGGGTCAGAGCTGATGGCTACACCTTC
TRBV13	TRBD2	TRBJ2-5	once	CASSFSGRRETQYF	TGTGCCAGCAGCTTTAGCGGGAGGAGAGAGACCCAGTACTTC
TRBV15	TRBD1	TRBJ2-7	-	CATSTDRGHEQYF	TGTGCCACCAGCACCGACAGGGGGCACGAGCAGTACTTC
TRBV5-1	-	TRBJ2-7	-	CASSLDPGGGGYEQYF	TGCGCCAGCAGCTTAGACCCCGGGGGTGGGGGATACGAGCAGTACTTC
TRBV5-5	TRBD1	TRBJ2-7	-	CASSSTGYHEQYF	TGTGCCAGCAGCTCGACAGGGTACCACGAGCAGTACTTC
TRBV13	-	TRBJ1-1	-	CASMRGENTEAFF	TGTGCCAGCATGAGGGGCGAGAACACTGAAGCTTTCTTT
TRBV5-1	-	TRBJ1-1	-	CASSPRGTNTEAFF	TGCGCCAGCAGCCCGCGCGGGACGAACACTGAAGCTTTCTTT
TRBV7-3	-	TRBJ2-3	-	CASSFGTSLSPQYF	TGTGCCAGCAGCTTTGGAACTAGTTTATCTCCGCAGTATTTT
TRBV18	-	TRBJ1-5	-	CASSPGPSEPYQPQHF	TGTGCCAGCTCCCCTGGACCGTCCGAACCCTATCAGCCCCAGCATTTT
TRBV4-1	-	TRBJ1-4	-	CASSQAPQSGKLFF	TGCGCCAGCAGCCAAGCGCCCCAATCGGGAAAACTGTTTTTT
TRBV7-8	TRBD2	TRBJ2-2	-	CASSHGLAGLSNTGELFF	TGTGCCAGCAGTCACGGACTAGCGGGGCTATCGAACACCGGGGAGCTGTTTTTT
TRBV14	-	TRBJ2-1	-	CASSQDLGGSNEQFF	TGTGCCAGCAGCCAAGACTTAGGGGGGAGCAATGAGCAGTTCTTC
TRBV27	-	TRBJ1-1	-	CASRGGFMNTEAFF	TGTGCCAGCAGGGGAGGATTCATGAACACTGAAGCTTTCTTT
TRBV5-1	-	TRBJ1-2	-	CASSLVPAYGYTF	TGCGCCAGCAGCTTGGTGCCAGCCTATGGCTACACCTTC
TRBV4-1	-	TRBJ2-7	-	CASSQAVGTLYEQYF	TGCGCCAGCAGCCAAGCGGTGGGGACCCTCTACGAGCAGTACTTC
TRBV11-2	-	TRBJ2-1	-	CASSLRSGGWNNEQFF	TGTGCCAGCAGCTTAAGGTCTGGGGGTTGGAACAATGAGCAGTTCTTC
TRBV27	-	TRBJ2-7	-	CASKDEQYF	TGTGCCAGCAAGGACGAGCAGTACTTC
TRBV5-8	-	TRBJ1-2	-	CASSFTRRYGYTF	TGTGCCAGCAGCTTTACCAGACGCTATGGCTACACCTTC
TRBV29-1	-	TRBJ1-1	-	CSVDEAELPNTEAFF	TGCAGCGTTGATGAGGCGGAGCTACCGAACACTGAAGCTTTCTTT
TRBV5-1	TRBD2	TRBJ2-5	-	CASSLGLAGFQETQYF	TGCGCCAGCAGCTTGGGACTAGCGGGTTTCCAAGAGACCCAGTACTTC
TRBV5-1	TRBD2	TRBJ2-7	-	CASSPTSGVYEQYF	TGCGCCAGCAGCCCGACTAGCGGAGTGTACGAGCAGTACTTC
TRBV2	-	TRBJ2-7	-	CASMGIFPEQYF	TGTGCCAGCATGGGCATATTCCCCGAGCAGTACTTC
TRBV15	TRBD1	TRBJ2-5	few	CATSSPVRGQTQYF	TGTGCCACCAGCAGCCCTGTCAGGGGGCAGACCCAGTACTTC
TRBV7-8	-	TRBJ2-3	-	CASSFSTDTQYF	TGTGCCAGCAGCTTTTCCACAGATACGCAGTATTTT
TRBV6-1	-	TRBJ1-5	-	CASSFLRNSYQPQHF	TGTGCCAGCAGTTTTCTTCGGAACTCATATCAGCCCCAGCATTTT
TRBV5-1	-	TRBJ1-6	-	CASSFGDNGGLTRDSPLHF	TGCGCCAGCAGCTTTGGTGACAATGGGGGGTTGACCCGGGATTCACCCCTCCACTTT